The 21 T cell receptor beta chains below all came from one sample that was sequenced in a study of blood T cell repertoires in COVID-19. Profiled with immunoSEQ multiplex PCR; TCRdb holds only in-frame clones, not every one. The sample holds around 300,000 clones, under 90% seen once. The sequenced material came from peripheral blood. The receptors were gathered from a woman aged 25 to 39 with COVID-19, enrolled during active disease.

In DNA form, the CDR3 reads TGTGCCAGCAGCTCCGCTCTTCTCGCGGGAGCAGGATACAATGAGCAGTTCTTC. Amino acids: CASSSALLAGAGYNEQFF. The chain carries TRBV27 and TRBJ2-1, with 7 nucleotides matching TRBD2. Germline lookup yields CDR1 MNHEY and CDR2 SMNVEV (reference sequence). V gave up 6 bases and J gave up 4 bases; unmatched junction bases: 18. This CDR3 has 18 residues.

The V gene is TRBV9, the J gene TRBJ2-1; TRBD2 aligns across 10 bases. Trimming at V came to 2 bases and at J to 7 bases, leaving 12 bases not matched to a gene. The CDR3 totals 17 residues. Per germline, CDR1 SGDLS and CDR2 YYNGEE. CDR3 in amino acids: CASSVSGGGLAINEQFF. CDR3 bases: TGTGCCAGCAGCGTGAGCGGGGGGGGACTAGCGATTAATGAGCAGTTCTTC.

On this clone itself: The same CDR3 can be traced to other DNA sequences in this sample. As DNA, the CDR3 is TGTGCCTGGAGTCTGAATAGAGACACTGAAGCTTTCTTT. This translates into CAWSLNRDTEAFF. The rearrangement uses TRBV30 and TRBJ1-1; D is unresolved. V was pared by 2 bases and J by 3 bases, with 10 bases between. This CDR3 has 13 amino acids. Per the germline V gene, CDR1 is GTSNPN and CDR2 is SVGIG (reference sequence).

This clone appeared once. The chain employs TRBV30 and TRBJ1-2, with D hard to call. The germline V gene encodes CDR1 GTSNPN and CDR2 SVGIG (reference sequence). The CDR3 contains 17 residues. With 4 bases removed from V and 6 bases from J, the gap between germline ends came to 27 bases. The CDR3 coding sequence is TGTGCCTGGACCCTCGGAAGATCCGGGTTGAAGGTGGATGGCTACACCTTC. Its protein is CAWTLGRSGLKVDGYTF. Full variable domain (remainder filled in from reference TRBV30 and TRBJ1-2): SQTIHQWPATLVQPVGSPLSLECTVEGTSNPNLYWYRQAAGRGLQLLFYSVGIGQISSEVPQNLSASRPQDRQFILSSKKLLLSDSGFYLCAWTLGRSGLKVDGYTFGSGTRLTVV.

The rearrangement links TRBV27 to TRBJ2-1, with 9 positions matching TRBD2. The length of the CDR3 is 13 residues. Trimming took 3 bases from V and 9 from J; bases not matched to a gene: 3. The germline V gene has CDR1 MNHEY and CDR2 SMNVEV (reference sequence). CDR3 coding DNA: TGTGCCAGCAGTTTCCCGGGACTAGCTGAGCAGTTCTTC. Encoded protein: CASSFPGLAEQFF.

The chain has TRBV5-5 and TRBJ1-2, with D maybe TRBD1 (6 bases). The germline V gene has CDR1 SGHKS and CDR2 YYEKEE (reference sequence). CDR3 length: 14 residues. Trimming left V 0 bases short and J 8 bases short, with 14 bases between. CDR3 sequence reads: CASSLAGQSNGYTF. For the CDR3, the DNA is TGTGCCAGCAGCTTGGCCGGACAGTCTAACGGCTACACCTTC.

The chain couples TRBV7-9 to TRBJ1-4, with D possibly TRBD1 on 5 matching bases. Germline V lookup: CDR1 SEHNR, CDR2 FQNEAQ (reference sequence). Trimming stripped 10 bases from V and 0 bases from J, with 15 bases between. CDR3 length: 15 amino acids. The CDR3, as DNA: TGTGCCACCACCGCTGTGGGGCCAACTAATGAAAAACTGTTTTTT. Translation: CATTAVGPTNEKLFF.

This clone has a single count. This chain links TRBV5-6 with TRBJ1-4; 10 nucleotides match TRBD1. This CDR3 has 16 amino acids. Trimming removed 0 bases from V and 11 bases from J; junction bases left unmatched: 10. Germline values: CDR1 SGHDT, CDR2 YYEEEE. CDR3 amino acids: CASSLAGGTGANKLFF. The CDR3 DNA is TGTGCCAGCAGCTTGGCCGGCGGGACAGGGGCAAACAAACTGTTTTTT.

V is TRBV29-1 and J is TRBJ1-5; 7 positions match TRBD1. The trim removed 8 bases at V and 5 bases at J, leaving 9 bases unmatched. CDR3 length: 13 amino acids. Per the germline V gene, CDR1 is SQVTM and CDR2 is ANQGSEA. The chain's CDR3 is CSTRQGTDQPQHF. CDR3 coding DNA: TGCAGCACAAGACAGGGTACGGATCAGCCCCAGCATTTT.

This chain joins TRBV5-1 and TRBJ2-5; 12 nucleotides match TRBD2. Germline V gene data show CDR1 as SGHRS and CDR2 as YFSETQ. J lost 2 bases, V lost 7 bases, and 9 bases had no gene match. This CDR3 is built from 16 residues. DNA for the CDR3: TGCGCCAGCGAGAACCTAGCGGGAGGGCCGCAAGAGACCCAGTACTTC. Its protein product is CASENLAGGPQETQYF.

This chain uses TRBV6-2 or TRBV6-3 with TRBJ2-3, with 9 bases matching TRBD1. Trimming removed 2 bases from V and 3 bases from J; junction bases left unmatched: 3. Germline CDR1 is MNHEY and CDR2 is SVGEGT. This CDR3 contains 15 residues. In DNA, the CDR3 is TGTGCCAGCAGTTACCGGGACAGGGTAACAGATACGCAGTATTTT. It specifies CASSYRDRVTDTQYF.

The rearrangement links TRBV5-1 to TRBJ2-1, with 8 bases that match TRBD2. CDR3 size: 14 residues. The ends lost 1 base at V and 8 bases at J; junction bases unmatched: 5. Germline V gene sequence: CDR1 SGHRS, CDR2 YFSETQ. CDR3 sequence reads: CASSLPAGVDEQFF. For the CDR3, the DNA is TGCGCCAGCAGCTTGCCAGCGGGAGTCGATGAGCAGTTCTTC.

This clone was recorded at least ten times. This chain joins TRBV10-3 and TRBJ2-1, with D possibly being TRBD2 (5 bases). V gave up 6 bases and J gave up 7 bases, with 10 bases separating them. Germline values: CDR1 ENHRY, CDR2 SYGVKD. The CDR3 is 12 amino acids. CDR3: CAISTTRNEQFF. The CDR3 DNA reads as TGTGCCATCAGCACCACTAGGAATGAGCAGTTCTTC.

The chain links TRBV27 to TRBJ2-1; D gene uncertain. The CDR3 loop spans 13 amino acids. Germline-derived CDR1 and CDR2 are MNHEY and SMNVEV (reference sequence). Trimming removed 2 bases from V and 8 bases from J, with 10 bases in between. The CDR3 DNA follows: TGTGCCAGCAGTTTAGAACTGAGGTATGAGCAGTTCTTC. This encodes CASSLELRYEQFF.

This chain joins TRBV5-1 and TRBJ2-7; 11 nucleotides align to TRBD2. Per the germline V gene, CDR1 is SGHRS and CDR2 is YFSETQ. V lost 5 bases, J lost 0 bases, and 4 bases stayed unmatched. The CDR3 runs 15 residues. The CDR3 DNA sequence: TGCGCCAGCAGGTTAGGGACTAGCGGCTCCTACGAGCAGTACTTC. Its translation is CASRLGTSGSYEQYF. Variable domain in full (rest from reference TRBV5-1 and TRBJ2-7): KAGVTQTPRYLIKTRGQQVTLSCSPISGHRSVSWYQQTPGQGLQFLFEYFSETQRNKGNFPGRFSGRQFSNSRSEMNVSTLELGDSALYLCASRLGTSGSYEQYFGPGTRLTVT.

The CDR3 coding sequence is TGTGCCAGCAGTACGCGGACAGGGGGCTATGGCTACACCTTC. It specifies CASSTRTGGYGYTF. The chain is built from TRBV28 and TRBJ1-2, with 10 bases fitting TRBD1. The CDR3 extends over 14 amino acids. Looked up from germline, CDR1 is MDHEN and CDR2 is SYDVKM. Trimming took 5 bases from V and 4 from J; bases not matched to a gene: 4.

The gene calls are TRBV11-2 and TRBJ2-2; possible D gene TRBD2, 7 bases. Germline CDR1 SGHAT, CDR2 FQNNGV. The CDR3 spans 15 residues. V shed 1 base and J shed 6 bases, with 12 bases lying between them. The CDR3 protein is CASSLGSGGAGELFF. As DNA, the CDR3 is TGTGCCAGCAGCTTAGGATCGGGGGGCGCCGGGGAGCTGTTTTTT.

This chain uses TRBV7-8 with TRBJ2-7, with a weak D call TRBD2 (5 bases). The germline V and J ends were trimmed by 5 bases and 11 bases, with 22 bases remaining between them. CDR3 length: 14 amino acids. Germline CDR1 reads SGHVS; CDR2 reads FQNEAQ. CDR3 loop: CASSPMVVSGAEYF. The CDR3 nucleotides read TGTGCCAGCAGCCCGATGGTAGTGTCCGGAGCGGAGTACTTC.

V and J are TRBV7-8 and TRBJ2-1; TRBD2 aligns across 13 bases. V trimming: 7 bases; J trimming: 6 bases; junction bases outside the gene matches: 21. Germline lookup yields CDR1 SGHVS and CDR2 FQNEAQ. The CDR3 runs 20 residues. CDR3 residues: CASTPSPQVPGLAGFNEQFF. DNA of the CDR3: TGTGCCAGCACCCCTTCTCCCCAGGTACCGGGACTAGCGGGATTCAATGAGCAGTTCTTC.

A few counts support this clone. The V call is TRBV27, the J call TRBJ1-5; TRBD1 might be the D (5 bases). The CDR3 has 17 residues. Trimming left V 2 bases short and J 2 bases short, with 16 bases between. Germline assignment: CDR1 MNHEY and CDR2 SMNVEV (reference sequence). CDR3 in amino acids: CASSLRQGSVGNQPQHF. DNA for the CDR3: TGTGCCAGCAGTTTAAGGCAGGGAAGCGTGGGCAATCAGCCCCAGCATTTT.

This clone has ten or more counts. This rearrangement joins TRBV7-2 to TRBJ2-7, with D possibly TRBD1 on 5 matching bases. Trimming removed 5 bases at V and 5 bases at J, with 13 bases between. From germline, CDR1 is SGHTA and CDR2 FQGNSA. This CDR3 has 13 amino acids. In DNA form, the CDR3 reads TGTGCCAGCAGCCCCAACAGGCCCCACGAGCAGTACTTC. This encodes CASSPNRPHEQYF.